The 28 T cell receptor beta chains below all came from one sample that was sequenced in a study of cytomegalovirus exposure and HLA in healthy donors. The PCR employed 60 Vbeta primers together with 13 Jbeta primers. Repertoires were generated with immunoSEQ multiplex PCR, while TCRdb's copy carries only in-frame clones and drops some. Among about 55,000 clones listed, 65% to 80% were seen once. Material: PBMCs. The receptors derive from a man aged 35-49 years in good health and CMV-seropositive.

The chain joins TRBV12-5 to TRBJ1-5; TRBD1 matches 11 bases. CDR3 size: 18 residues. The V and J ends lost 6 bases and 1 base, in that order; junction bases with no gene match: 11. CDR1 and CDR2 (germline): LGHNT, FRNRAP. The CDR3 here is CASGPPSRDRGSNQPQHF. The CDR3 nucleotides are TGTGCTAGTGGCCCTCCCTCCCGGGACAGGGGGAGCAATCAGCCCCAGCATTTT.

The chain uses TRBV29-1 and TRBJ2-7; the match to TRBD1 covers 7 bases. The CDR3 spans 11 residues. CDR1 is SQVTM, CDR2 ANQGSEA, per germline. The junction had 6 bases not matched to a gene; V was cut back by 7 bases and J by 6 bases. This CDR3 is CSGDRAGEQYF. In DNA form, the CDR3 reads TGCAGCGGTGACAGGGCAGGCGAGCAGTACTTC.

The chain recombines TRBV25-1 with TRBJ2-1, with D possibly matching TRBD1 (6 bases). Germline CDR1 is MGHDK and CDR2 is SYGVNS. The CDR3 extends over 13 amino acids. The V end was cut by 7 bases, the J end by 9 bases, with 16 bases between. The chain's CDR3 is CASTGDTFVEQFF. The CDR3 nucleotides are TGTGCCAGCACCGGGGACACCTTCGTTGAGCAGTTCTTC.

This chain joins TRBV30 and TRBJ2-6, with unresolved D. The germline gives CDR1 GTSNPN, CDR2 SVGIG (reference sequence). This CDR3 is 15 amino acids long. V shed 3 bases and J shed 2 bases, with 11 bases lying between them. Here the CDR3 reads CAWSLSLTGANVLTF. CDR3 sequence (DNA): TGTGCCTGGAGCCTGAGCCTTACTGGGGCCAACGTCCTGACTTTC. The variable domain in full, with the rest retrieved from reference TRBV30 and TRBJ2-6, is SQTIHQWPATLVQPVGSPLSLECTVEGTSNPNLYWYRQAAGRGLQLLFYSVGIGQISSEVPQNLSASRPQDRQFILSSKKLLLSDSGFYLCAWSLSLTGANVLTFGAGSRLTVL.

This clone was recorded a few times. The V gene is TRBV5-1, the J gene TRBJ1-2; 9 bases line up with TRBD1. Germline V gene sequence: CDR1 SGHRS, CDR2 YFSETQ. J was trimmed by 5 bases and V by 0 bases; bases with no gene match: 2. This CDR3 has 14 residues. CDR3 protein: CASSLATGGYGYTF. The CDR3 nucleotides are TGCGCCAGCAGCTTGGCGACAGGGGGGTATGGCTACACCTTC.

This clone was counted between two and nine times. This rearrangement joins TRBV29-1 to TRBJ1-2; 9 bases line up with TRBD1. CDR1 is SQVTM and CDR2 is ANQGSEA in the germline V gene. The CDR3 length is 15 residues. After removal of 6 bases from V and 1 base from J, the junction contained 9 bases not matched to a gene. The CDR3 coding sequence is TGCAGCGTCGACTCGGACAGGGGCCTTAACTATGGCTACACCTTC. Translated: CSVDSDRGLNYGYTF.

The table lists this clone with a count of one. The CDR3 spells CASSSSGGAPEQFF. The CDR3 DNA sequence: TGCGCCAGCAGCTCGAGCGGGGGGGCACCTGAGCAGTTCTTC. The chain recombines TRBV5-1 with TRBJ2-1; 10 nucleotides agree with TRBD2. The junction had 6 bases not matched to a gene; V was cut back by 3 bases and J by 9 bases. The CDR3 covers 14 residues. The germline V gene has CDR1 SGHRS and CDR2 YFSETQ.

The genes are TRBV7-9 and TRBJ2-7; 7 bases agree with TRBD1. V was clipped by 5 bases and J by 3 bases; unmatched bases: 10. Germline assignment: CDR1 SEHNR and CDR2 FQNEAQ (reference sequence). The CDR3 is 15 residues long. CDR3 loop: CASSPETGPLYEQYF. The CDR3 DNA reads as TGTGCCAGCAGCCCGGAGACAGGGCCCCTCTACGAGCAGTACTTC.

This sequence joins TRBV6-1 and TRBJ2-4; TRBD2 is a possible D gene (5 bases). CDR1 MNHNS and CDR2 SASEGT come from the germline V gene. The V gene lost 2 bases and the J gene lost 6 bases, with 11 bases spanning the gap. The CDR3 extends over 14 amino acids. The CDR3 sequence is CASSETWERNIQYF. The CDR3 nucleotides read TGTGCCAGCAGTGAAACTTGGGAGCGAAACATTCAGTACTTC.

The CDR3 loop reads CASSSQVTNTEAFF. The CDR3 DNA reads TGTGCCAGCAGCTCACAGGTAACGAACACTGAAGCTTTCTTT. V usage is TRBV7-2 and J usage is TRBJ1-1, with D possibly matching TRBD1 (5 bases). CDR1 SGHTA and CDR2 FQGNSA come from the germline V gene. The CDR3 runs to 14 residues. V was clipped by 4 bases and J by 1 base, with 10 bases between them.

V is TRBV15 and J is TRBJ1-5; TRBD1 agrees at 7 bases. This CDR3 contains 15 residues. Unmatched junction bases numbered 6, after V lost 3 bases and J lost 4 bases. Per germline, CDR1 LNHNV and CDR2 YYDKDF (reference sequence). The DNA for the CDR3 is TGTGCCACCAGCAGTTACAGGGGAAGGAATCAGCCCCAGCATTTT. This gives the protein CATSSYRGRNQPQHF.

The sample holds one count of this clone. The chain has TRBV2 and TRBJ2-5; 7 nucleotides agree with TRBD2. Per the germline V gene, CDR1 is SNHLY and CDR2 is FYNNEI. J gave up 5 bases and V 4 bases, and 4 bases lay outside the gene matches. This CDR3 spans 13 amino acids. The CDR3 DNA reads TGTGCCAGCAGTGTGAGCGGGGTTGAGACCCAGTACTTC. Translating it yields CASSVSGVETQYF.

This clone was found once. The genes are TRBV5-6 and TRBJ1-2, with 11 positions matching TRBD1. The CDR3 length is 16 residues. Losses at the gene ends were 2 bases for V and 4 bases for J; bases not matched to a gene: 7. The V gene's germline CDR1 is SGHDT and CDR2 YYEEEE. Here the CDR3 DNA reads TGTGCCAGCAGCTTCCTCTCCGGGACAGGGGGCTATGGCTACACCTTC. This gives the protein CASSFLSGTGGYGYTF.

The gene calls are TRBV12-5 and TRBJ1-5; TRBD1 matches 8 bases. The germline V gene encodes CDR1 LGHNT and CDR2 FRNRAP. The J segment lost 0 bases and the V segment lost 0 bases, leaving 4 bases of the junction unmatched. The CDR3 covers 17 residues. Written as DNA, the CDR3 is TGTGCTAGTGGTTTGGTACTGACAGGGGATAGCAATCAGCCCCAGCATTTT. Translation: CASGLVLTGDSNQPQHF. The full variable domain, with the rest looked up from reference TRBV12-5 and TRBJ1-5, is DARVTQTPRHKVTEMGQEVTMRCQPILGHNTVFWYRQTMMQGLELLAYFRNRAPLDDSGMPKDRFSAEMPDATLATLKIQPSEPRDSAVYFCASGLVLTGDSNQPQHFGDGTRLSIL.

The CDR3, as DNA: TGTGCCAGCTCACCAACAGGGGGCTCCTACGAGCAGTACTTC. It is translated as CASSPTGGSYEQYF. V and J are TRBV18 and TRBJ2-7; 8 bases match TRBD1. The germline gives CDR1 KGHSH, CDR2 LQKENI. V shed 2 bases, J shed 0 bases, and the junction held 0 bases outside the gene matches. The CDR3 contains 14 residues.

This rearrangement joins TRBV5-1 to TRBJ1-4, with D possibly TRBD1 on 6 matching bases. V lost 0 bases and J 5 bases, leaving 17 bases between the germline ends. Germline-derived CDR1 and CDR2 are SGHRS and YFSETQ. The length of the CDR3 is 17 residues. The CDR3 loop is CASSLGPGDGENEKLFF. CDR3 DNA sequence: TGCGCCAGCAGCTTGGGTCCAGGGGACGGCGAAAATGAAAAACTGTTTTTT.

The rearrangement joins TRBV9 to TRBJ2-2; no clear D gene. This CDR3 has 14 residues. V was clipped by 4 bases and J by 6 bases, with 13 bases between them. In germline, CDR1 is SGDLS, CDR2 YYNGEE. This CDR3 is CASSSRSISGELFF. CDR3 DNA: TGTGCCAGCAGCTCTCGTAGTATCTCCGGGGAGCTGTTTTTT.

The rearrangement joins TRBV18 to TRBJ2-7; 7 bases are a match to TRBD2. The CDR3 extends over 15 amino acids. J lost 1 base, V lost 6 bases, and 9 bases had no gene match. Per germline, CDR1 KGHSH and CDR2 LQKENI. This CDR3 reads CASSRSSGRSYEQYF. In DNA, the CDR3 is TGTGCCAGCTCCCGGAGTAGCGGGCGATCCTACGAGCAGTACTTC.

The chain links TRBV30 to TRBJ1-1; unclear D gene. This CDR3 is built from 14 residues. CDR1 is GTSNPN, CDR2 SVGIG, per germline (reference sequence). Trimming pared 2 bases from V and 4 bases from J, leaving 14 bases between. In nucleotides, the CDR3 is TGTGCCTGGAGTAATCCTGGGCTTCGCACTGAAGCTTTCTTT. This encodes CAWSNPGLRTEAFF.

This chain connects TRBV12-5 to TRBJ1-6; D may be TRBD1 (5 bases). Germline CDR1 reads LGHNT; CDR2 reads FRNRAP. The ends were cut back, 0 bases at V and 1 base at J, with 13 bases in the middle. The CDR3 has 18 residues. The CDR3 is CASGLVLWGRSYNSPLHF. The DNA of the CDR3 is TGTGCTAGTGGTTTGGTACTCTGGGGGAGGTCCTATAATTCACCCCTCCACTTT.

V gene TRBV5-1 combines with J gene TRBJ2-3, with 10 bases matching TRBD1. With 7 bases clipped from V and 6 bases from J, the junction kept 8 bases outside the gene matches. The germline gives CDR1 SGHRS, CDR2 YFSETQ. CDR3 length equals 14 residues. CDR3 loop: CASDRGRLGDTQYF. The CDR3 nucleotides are TGCGCCAGCGACAGGGGGCGCCTGGGGGATACGCAGTATTTT.

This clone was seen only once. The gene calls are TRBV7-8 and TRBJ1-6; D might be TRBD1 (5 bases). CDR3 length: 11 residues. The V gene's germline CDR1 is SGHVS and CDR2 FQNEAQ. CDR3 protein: CAGGLDSPLHF. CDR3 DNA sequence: TGTGCTGGGGGGTTAGATTCACCCCTCCACTTT.

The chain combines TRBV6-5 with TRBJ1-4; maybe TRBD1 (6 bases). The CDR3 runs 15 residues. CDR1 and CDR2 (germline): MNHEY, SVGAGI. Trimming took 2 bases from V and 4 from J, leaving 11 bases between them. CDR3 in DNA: TGTGCCAGCAGTTACAGGACAGCGTTTAATGAAAAACTGTTTTTT. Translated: CASSYRTAFNEKLFF.

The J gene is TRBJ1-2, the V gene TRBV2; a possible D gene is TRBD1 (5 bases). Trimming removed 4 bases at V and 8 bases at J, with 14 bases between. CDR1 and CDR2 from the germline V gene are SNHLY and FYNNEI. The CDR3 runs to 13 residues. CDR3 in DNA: TGTGCCAGCAGTGGGGGGGGAAGAGGAGGCTACACCTTC. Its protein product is CASSGGGRGGYTF. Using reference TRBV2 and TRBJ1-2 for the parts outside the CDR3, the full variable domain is EPEVTQTPSHQVTQMGQEVILRCVPISNHLYFYWYRQILGQKVEFLVSFYNNEISEKSEIFDDQFSVERPDGSNFTLKIRSTKLEDSAMYFCASSGGGRGGYTFGSGTRLTVV.

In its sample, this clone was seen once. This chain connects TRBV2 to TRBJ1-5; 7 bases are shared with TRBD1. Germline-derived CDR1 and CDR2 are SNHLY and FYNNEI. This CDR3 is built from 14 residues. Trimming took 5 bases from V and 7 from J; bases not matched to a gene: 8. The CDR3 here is CASSSQGGSQPQHF. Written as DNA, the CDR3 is TGTGCCAGCAGTTCTCAGGGGGGCTCCCAGCCCCAGCATTTT.

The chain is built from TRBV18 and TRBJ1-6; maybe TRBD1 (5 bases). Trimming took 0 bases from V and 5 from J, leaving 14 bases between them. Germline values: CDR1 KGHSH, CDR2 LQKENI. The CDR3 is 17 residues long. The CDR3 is CASSPPGGALDNSPLHF. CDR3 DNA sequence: TGTGCCAGCTCACCACCGGGCGGGGCGTTGGATAATTCACCCCTCCACTTT. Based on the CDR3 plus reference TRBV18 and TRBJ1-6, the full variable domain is NAGVMQNPRHLVRRRGQEARLRCSPMKGHSHVYWYRQLPEEGLKFMVYLQKENIIDESGMPKERFSAEFPKEGPSILRIQQVVRGDSAAYFCASSPPGGALDNSPLHFGNGTRLTVT.

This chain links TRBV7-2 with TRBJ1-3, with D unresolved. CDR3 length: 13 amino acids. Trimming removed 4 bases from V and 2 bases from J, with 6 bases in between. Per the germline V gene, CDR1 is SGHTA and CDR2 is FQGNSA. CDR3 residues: CASSSSPGNTIYF. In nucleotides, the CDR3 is TGTGCCAGCAGCTCTAGTCCTGGAAACACCATATATTTT.

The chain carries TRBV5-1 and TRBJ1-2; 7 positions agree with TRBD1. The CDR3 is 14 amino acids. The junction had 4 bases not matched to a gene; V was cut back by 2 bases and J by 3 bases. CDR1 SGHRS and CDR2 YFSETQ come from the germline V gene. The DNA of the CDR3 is TGCGCCAGCAGCTTAACAGGGGTGGACTATGGCTACACCTTC. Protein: CASSLTGVDYGYTF.